Below, 17 T cell receptor beta chains from the same sample are listed, as sequenced in a study of blood T cell repertoires in COVID-19. TCRdb's table, derived via immunoSEQ multiplex PCR, lists solely in-frame clones and lacks some. The table lists 200,000 to 250,000 clones, roughly 81% of them singletons. The sample consisted of peripheral blood. The receptors here all came from a man aged 35 to 55 with acute or convalescent COVID-19.

The chain joins TRBV5-1 to TRBJ2-7, with D possibly matching TRBD2 (6 bases). Germline V gene lookup returns CDR1 SGHRS and CDR2 YFSETQ. V was clipped by 0 bases and J by 6 bases, with 16 bases between them. The CDR3 is 15 residues long. Here the CDR3 DNA reads TGCGCCAGCAGCTTGGAGGGTGGGGGGTCTCCCGAGCAGTACTTC. Residues: CASSLEGGGSPEQYF.

The table lists this clone with a few counts. This chain uses TRBV6-4 with TRBJ2-1; TRBD2 agrees at 9 bases. J gave up 0 bases and V 3 bases, and 0 bases lay outside the gene matches. Germline V gene lookup returns CDR1 MRHNA and CDR2 SNTAGT. This CDR3 spans 15 amino acids. As DNA, the CDR3 is TGTGCCAGCAGTGAAGCGGGGGGCTCCTACAATGAGCAGTTCTTC. Translation: CASSEAGGSYNEQFF.

The CDR3 reads CASSGSISGNTIYF. The CDR3 DNA sequence: TGTGCCAGCTCAGGGTCCATCTCTGGAAACACCATATATTTT. The genes are TRBV6-5 and TRBJ1-3; perhaps TRBD1 as D (5 bases). The CDR3 consists of 14 residues. Deletions cut 8 bases from V and 0 bases from J, with 11 bases between. The V gene's germline CDR1 is MNHEY and CDR2 SVGAGI.

The chain is built from TRBV5-1 and TRBJ1-1; TRBD1 matches at 7 bases. Germline CDR1 SGHRS, CDR2 YFSETQ. The CDR3 extends over 14 amino acids. J gave up 4 bases and V 4 bases, and 7 bases lay outside the gene matches. The DNA of the CDR3 is TGCGCCAGCAGCGATCAGGGGGGAGGCACTGAAGCTTTCTTT. Protein sequence: CASSDQGGGTEAFF.

V gene TRBV7-9 combines with J gene TRBJ1-2; 8 bases fit TRBD1. The CDR3 has 14 amino acids. Trimming took 5 bases from V and 6 from J; bases not matched to a gene: 8. CDR1 is SEHNR and CDR2 is FQNEAQ in the germline V gene (reference sequence). In nucleotides, the CDR3 is TGTGCCAGCAGCCCAACAGGACAGGGTAATGGCTACACCTTC. This sequence encodes CASSPTGQGNGYTF.

The CDR3 bases are TGTGCCAGCAGTGAAGCGGGGACTTATGGCTACACCTTC. Its protein product is CASSEAGTYGYTF. The V and J genes are TRBV25-1 and TRBJ1-2, with D perhaps TRBD1 (5 bases). Trimming removed 2 bases at V and 5 bases at J, with 9 bases between. This CDR3 contains 13 residues. Germline CDR1 and CDR2: MGHDK and SYGVNS.

The chain combines TRBV2 with TRBJ1-1; possibly TRBD1 for D (6 bases). The ends were cut back, 4 bases at V and 6 bases at J, with 9 bases in the middle. The CDR3 runs 12 residues. Per the germline V gene, CDR1 is SNHLY and CDR2 is FYNNEI. CDR3 loop: CASSVSGAEAFF. CDR3 DNA: TGTGCCAGCAGTGTCTCAGGGGCTGAAGCTTTCTTT.

This clone was seen only a few times. The chain carries TRBV9 and TRBJ1-2; D remains ambiguous. The V gene lost 3 bases and the J gene lost 4 bases, with 7 bases spanning the gap. The CDR3 covers 12 residues. CDR1 and CDR2 from the germline V gene are SGDLS and YYNGEE. The CDR3 sequence is CASSDGIYGYTF. The CDR3 DNA reads as TGTGCCAGCAGCGACGGGATCTATGGCTACACCTTC.

The rearrangement links TRBV2 to TRBJ1-1; 7 bases agree with TRBD1. Germline-derived CDR1 and CDR2 are SNHLY and FYNNEI. The CDR3 totals 13 residues. V lost 6 bases and J lost 1; bases outside the gene matches: 2. CDR3 sequence reads: CASRYRGNTEAFF. In DNA, the CDR3 is TGTGCCAGCAGATACAGGGGGAACACTGAAGCTTTCTTT. The full variable domain, with the rest looked up from reference TRBV2 and TRBJ1-1, is EPEVTQTPSHQVTQMGQEVILRCVPISNHLYFYWYRQILGQKVEFLVSFYNNEISEKSEIFDDQFSVERPDGSNFTLKIRSTKLEDSAMYFCASRYRGNTEAFFGQGTRLTVV.

This chain links TRBV11-2 with TRBJ2-1; the D gene is possibly TRBD2 (6 bases). Germline loops: CDR1 SGHAT, CDR2 FQNNGV. The ends were cut back, 2 bases at V and 5 bases at J, with 16 bases in the middle. The CDR3 sequence is 16 residues long. CDR3 nucleotides: TGTGCCAGCAGCTTACTTAGGACTACCTCTAACAATGAGCAGTTCTTC. It translates to CASSLLRTTSNNEQFF.

In DNA form, the CDR3 reads TGCGCCAGCAGCTTGGGCTCCTCCGGACAGGGGGGATATGGCTACACCTTC. The encoded protein is CASSLGSSGQGGYGYTF. The chain recombines TRBV5-1 with TRBJ1-2, with TRBD1 identical over 10 bases. Germline V gene data show CDR1 as SGHRS and CDR2 as YFSETQ. The CDR3 spans 17 residues. Trimming removed 0 bases from V and 5 bases from J; junction bases left unmatched: 10.

The chain joins TRBV24-1 to TRBJ2-3; D unclear. V lost 3 bases and J lost 7, with 7 bases in between. This CDR3 region has 12 residues. Germline assignment: CDR1 KGHDR and CDR2 SFDVKD. The CDR3 bases are TGTGCCACCAGTGATCAACCTAATACGCAGTATTTT. Amino acids: CATSDQPNTQYF.

The chain carries TRBV5-6 and TRBJ2-3; 8 bases are a match to TRBD2. Germline V lookup: CDR1 SGHDT, CDR2 YYEEEE. CDR3 length: 15 residues. Germline trimming cut 7 bases from V and 3 bases from J; bases unmatched to any gene: 10. CDR3 sequence reads: CASSPGLVYTDTQYF. In nucleotides, the CDR3 is TGTGCCAGCTCCCCGGGACTAGTGTATACAGATACGCAGTATTTT. Looking up the rest from reference TRBV5-6 and TRBJ2-3 gives the full variable domain: DAGVTQSPTHLIKTRGQQVTLRCSPKSGHDTVSWYQQALGQGPQFIFQYYEEEERQRGNFPDRFSGHQFPNYSSELNVNALLLGDSALYLCASSPGLVYTDTQYFGPGTRLTVL.

The gene calls are TRBV6-2 or TRBV6-3 and TRBJ2-1, with TRBD2 matching over 7 bases. The CDR3 covers 14 residues. Germline CDR1 reads MNHEY; CDR2 reads SVGEGT. The trim removed 0 bases at V and 8 bases at J, leaving 4 bases unmatched. CDR3 region: CASSYSSGVYEQFF. CDR3 in DNA: TGTGCCAGCAGTTACTCCAGCGGGGTGTATGAGCAGTTCTTC.

This chain uses TRBV5-1 with TRBJ2-5; TRBD2 matches at 9 bases. The V gene end was trimmed by 2 bases and the J gene end by 2 bases; junction bases not matched to a gene: 7. The CDR3 spans 16 residues. Looked up from germline, CDR1 is SGHRS and CDR2 is YFSETQ. CDR3 sequence: CASSFNSGGPQETQYF. Here the CDR3 DNA reads TGCGCCAGCAGCTTTAATAGCGGGGGCCCACAAGAGACCCAGTACTTC.

The V call is TRBV4-2, the J call TRBJ1-1; 8 bases are shared with TRBD1. With 1 base clipped from V and 1 base from J, the junction kept 8 bases outside the gene matches. The CDR3 has 17 amino acids. Per the germline V gene, CDR1 is LGHNA and CDR2 is YNFKEQ. DNA for the CDR3: TGTGCCAGCAGCCAAGCTCAGGGGGCGCGAGGGAACACTGAAGCTTTCTTT. Amino acid sequence: CASSQAQGARGNTEAFF.

This clone was seen just once. The same CDR3 can be traced to other DNA sequences in this sample. This rearrangement joins TRBV9 to TRBJ2-7, with D unresolved. CDR1 SGDLS and CDR2 YYNGEE come from the germline V gene. Trimming took 4 bases from V and 1 from J, leaving 12 bases between them. CDR3 size: 14 residues. The CDR3 region is CASSPRQSSYEQYF. The DNA of the CDR3 is TGTGCCAGCAGCCCCCGACAAAGTTCCTACGAGCAGTACTTC.